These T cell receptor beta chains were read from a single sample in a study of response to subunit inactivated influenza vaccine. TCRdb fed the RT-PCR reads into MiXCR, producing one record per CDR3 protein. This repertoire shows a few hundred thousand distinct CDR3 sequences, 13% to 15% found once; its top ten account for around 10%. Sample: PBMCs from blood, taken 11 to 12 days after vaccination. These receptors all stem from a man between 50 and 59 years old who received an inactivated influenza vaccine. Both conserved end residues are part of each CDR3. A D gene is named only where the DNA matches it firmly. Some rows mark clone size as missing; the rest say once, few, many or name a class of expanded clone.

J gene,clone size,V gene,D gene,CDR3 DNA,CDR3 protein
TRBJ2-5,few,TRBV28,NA,TGTGCCAGCAGTTTAGGCAGCCCGCGGGGGACCCAGTACTTC,CASSLGSPRGTQYF
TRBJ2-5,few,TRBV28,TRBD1,TGTGCCAGCAGTTTCTCTCGCCGGAAAATGATGGGACAGCCCCAAGAGACCCAGTACTTC,CASSFSRRKMMGQPQETQYF
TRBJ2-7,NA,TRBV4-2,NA,TGTGCCAGCAGCCAAGATCGAGAGTACGAGCAGTACTTC,CASSQDREYEQYF
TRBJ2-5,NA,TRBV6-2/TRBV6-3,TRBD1,TGTGCCAGCAGTCCAGGACAGGGGCTAATAGAGACCCAGTACTTC,CASSPGQGLIETQYF
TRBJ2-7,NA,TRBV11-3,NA,TGTGCCAGCAGCTTAGGTCCGGGAACGGAGCAGTACTTC,CASSLGPGTEQYF
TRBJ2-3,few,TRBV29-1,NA,TGCAGCGTTGCCGTTATTTCCACAGATACGCAGTATTTT,CSVAVISTDTQYF
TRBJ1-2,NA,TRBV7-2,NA,TGTGCCAGCAGCTCCGTACCGGTTAACTATGGCTACACCTTC,CASSSVPVNYGYTF
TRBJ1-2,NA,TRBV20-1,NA,TGCAGTGCTAGTCCCCTCGAGGGCTATGGCTACACCTTC,CSASPLEGYGYTF
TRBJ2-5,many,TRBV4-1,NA,TGCGCCAGCAGCCAAAATAGACAGGTCCGCCAAGAGACCCAGTACTTC,CASSQNRQVRQETQYF
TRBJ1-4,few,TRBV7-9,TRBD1,TGTGCCAGCAGCCAGGGGACAGGGAATGAAAAACTGTTTTTT,CASSQGTGNEKLFF
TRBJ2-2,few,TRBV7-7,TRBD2,TGTGCTAGCAGCCGTTCTAGCGGGGATTCCGGGGAGCTGTTTTTT,CASSRSSGDSGELFF
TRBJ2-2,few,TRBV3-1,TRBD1,TGTGCCAGCAGACCTATGGACAGGGGGATCACCGGGGAGCTGTTTTTT,CASRPMDRGITGELFF
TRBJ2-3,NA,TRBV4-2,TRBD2,TGTGCCAGCAGCCAAGGAGTCCGGGGGGGGGTTACAGATACGCAGTATTTT,CASSQGVRGGVTDTQYF
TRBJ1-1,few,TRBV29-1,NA,TGCAGCGTTGAGAGGCAGAAGAACACTGAAGCTTTCTTT,CSVERQKNTEAFF
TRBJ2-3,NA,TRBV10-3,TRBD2,TGTGCCATCGGGGGCGGGGGGCTCGAAGATACGCAGTATTTT,CAIGGGGLEDTQYF
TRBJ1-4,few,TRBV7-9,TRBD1,TGTGCCAGCAGCGGAAGACAGGGGGCGAGGGAAAAACTGTTTTTT,CASSGRQGAREKLFF
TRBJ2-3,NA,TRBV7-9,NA,TGTGCCAGCAGCCTGTCGATCCGACTCGATACGCAGTATTTT,CASSLSIRLDTQYF
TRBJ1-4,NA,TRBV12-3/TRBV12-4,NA,TGTGCCAGCAGCCCTGGAGAGAACAGGGATCGGTACTCCCAACTGTTTTTT,CASSPGENRDRYSQLFF
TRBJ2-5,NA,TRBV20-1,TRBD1,TGCAGTGCTAGAGGGCCCCCGGGACAGCAAGAGACCCAGTACTTC,CSARGPPGQQETQYF
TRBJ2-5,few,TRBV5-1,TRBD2,TGCGCCAGCAGACTAGCGGAGTTGCAAGAGACCCAGTACTTC,CASRLAELQETQYF
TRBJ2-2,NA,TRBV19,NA,TGTGCCAGTAGTATTGGAGGGAACGGCGCCGGGGAGCTGTTTTTT,CASSIGGNGAGELFF
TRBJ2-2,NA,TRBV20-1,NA,TGCAGTGCTAGTCTTGCTAAGGGCACCGGGGAGCTGTTTTTT,CSASLAKGTGELFF
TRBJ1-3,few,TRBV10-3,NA,TGTGCCATCAGTCCCGTGGTCTTCTCTGGAAACACCATATATTTT,CAISPVVFSGNTIYF
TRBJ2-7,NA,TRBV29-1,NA,TGCAGCGTTGCTGACTACGAGCAGTACTTC,CSVADYEQYF
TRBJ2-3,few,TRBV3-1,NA,TGTGCCAGCAGGTCGGCCGGGACACTGCCAGATACGCAGTATTTT,CASRSAGTLPDTQYF
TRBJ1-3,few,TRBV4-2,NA,TGTGCCAGCAGCCAAACACAGGGAGAAGCTGGAAACACCATATATTTT,CASSQTQGEAGNTIYF
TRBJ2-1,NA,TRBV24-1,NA,TGTGCCACCAGTGACCCAGGGTGGGAGCAGTTCTTC,CATSDPGWEQFF
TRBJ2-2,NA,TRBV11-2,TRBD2,TGTGCCAGCAGCTTTACTAGCGAAAACACCGGGGAGCTGTTTTTT,CASSFTSENTGELFF
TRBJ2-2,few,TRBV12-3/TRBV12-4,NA,TGTGCCAGCAGTTTATTAGGGGTGAAGGCCGGGGAGCTGTTTTTT,CASSLLGVKAGELFF
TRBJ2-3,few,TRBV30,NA,TGTGCCTCCACACTCACAGATACGCAGTATTTT,CASTLTDTQYF
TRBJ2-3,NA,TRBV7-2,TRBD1,TGTGCCAGCAGCCTTCAGGGGGCGAGACCAGATACGCAGTATTTT,CASSLQGARPDTQYF
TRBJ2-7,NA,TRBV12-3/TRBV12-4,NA,TGTGCCAGCAGTTTAGCGGGTGGCTATCTTCACGATTACTACGAGCAGTACTTC,CASSLAGGYLHDYYEQYF
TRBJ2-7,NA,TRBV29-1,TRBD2,TGCAGCGTTGAGGATTATGGGACTAGCGGGAAGCACGAGCAGTACTTC,CSVEDYGTSGKHEQYF
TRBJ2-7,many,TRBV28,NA,TGTGCCAGCAGTTTGTCGGGTATAGTGTACGAGCAGTACTTC,CASSLSGIVYEQYF
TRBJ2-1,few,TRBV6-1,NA,TGTGCCAGCAGGGACGGGACTCAGTACGATGAGCAGTTCTTC,CASRDGTQYDEQFF
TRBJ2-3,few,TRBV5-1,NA,TGCGCCAGCAGCTTAACAGGGAGGAACACAGATACGCAGTATTTT,CASSLTGRNTDTQYF
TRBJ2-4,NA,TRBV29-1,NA,TGCAGCGTTGGAGGGATTGGTGGGTACATTCAGTACTTC,CSVGGIGGYIQYF
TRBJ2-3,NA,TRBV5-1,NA,TGCGCCAGCAGCTTGGCTCCCCTCGGAAGAGGTGCGACAGATACGCAGTATTTT,CASSLAPLGRGATDTQYF
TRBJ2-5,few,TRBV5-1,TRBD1,TGCGCCAGCAGCCGGACAGGGGGTCCACAAGAGACCCAGTACTTC,CASSRTGGPQETQYF
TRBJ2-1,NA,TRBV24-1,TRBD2,TGTGCCACCAGTGAACCAGCGGGGGGATCCTACAATGAGCAGTTCTTC,CATSEPAGGSYNEQFF
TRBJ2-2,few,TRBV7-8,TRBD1,TGTGCCAGCAGAAGGGACAGGGTCTACACCGGGGAGCTGTTTTTT,CASRRDRVYTGELFF
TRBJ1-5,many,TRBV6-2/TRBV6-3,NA,TGTGCCAGCAGTTACACAAGAGGGGAGCGGAGGTCGACAAGCAATCAGCCCCAGCATTTT,CASSYTRGERRSTSNQPQHF
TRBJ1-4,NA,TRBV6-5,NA,TGTGCCAGCAGTTACCACCCCTCAACTAATGAAAAACTGTTTTTT,CASSYHPSTNEKLFF
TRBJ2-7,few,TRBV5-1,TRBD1,TGCGCCAGCAGCCCGCCGGGACAGAAATCCTACGAGCAGTACTTC,CASSPPGQKSYEQYF
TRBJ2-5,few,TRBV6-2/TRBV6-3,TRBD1,TGTGCCAGCAGGCGCCGGACAGGGAACCCCCTCGGAGAGACCCAGTACTTC,CASRRRTGNPLGETQYF
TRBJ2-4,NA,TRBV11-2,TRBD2,TGTGCCAGCAGCCCCCCGGGACTAGCGGGAGTCAAAAACATTCAGTACTTC,CASSPPGLAGVKNIQYF
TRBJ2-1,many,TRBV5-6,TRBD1,TGTGCCAGCAGCTTCGGGACAGGGCTTTTCGATGAGCAGTTCTTC,CASSFGTGLFDEQFF
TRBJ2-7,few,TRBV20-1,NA,TGCAGTGCACGAAACCGGGGCAGGGTGTACGAGCAGTACTTC,CSARNRGRVYEQYF
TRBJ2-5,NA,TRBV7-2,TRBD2,TGTGCCAGCAGCTTACAGGCGGGGGGGTATGGGGAGACCCAGTACTTC,CASSLQAGGYGETQYF
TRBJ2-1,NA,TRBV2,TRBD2,TGTGCCAGCATGAGGGGACTAGCGGGGAGGAGCTCCTACAATGAGCAGTTCTTC,CASMRGLAGRSSYNEQFF
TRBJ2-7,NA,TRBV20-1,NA,TGCAGTGCAAACCACCGTGGGGGTGCGGGGACCTACGAGCAGTACTTC,CSANHRGGAGTYEQYF
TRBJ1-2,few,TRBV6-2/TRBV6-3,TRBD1,TGTGCCAGCAGTTACCGGACAGGAGGAGCGAAAGGCTATGGCTACACCTTC,CASSYRTGGAKGYGYTF
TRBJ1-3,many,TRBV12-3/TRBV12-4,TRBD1,TGTGCCAGCACCCGACAGGGGGCTAGCGGTGGGAACACCATATATTTT,CASTRQGASGGNTIYF
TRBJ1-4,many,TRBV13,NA,TGTGCCAGCAGCTCCAGGGGAATAGGGGAAAAACTGTTTTTT,CASSSRGIGEKLFF